The next 27 T cell receptor beta chains were all read from a single sample in a study of human T cells and chemical hapten exposure. This sample's time point: healthy volunteer bleed at 2 weeks. Before extraction, the whole blood was not fractionated, and total RNA was taken from it. One entry per CDR3 protein, called by TCRdb with MiXCR from the RACE reads. The table lists about 130,000 distinct CDR3 sequences, 8.5% to 9.5% of them singletons. The material sequenced was whole blood. Source of these receptors: a male donor in good health. Some clones in this sample may be carry-over from other donors' samples.

The J gene is TRBJ2-7, the V gene TRBV11-2, with D possibly matching TRBD1 (6 bases). From germline, CDR1 is SGHAT and CDR2 FQNNGV. The CDR3 contains 13 residues. V lost 5 bases and J 2 bases, leaving 10 bases between the germline ends. In DNA form, the CDR3 reads TGTGCCAGCAGCAGGGACACGACCTACGAGCAGTACTTC. It specifies CASSRDTTYEQYF.

A note on this clonotype: This may be a read error, as it is one base from a much larger clone. The chain joins TRBV18 to TRBJ1-1; 10 bases are a match to TRBD1. CDR1 and CDR2 (germline): KGHSH, LQKENI. This CDR3 has 13 residues. The CDR3 nucleotides read TGTGTCAGCTCACCTACAGACAGGGGGCCGGCTTTCTTT. This encodes CVSSPTDRGPAFF.

This clonotype was seen more than once but under ten times. V gene TRBV10-2 combines with J gene TRBJ2-3; D is perhaps TRBD2 (6 bases). With 6 bases removed from V and 1 base from J, the gap between germline ends came to 14 bases. The CDR3 sequence is 15 residues long. From germline, CDR1 is WSHSY and CDR2 SAAADI. The CDR3 here is CASSAALAGTDTQYF. The CDR3 DNA reads as TGCGCCAGCAGCGCCGCTTTAGCGGGCACAGATACGCAGTATTTT.

There are a few counts of this clonotype. The chain employs TRBV6-1 and TRBJ1-4; no definite D call. There are 15 residues in the CDR3. CDR1 is MNHNS, CDR2 SASEGT, per germline. V was trimmed by 2 bases and J by 1 base, leaving 8 bases between them. The CDR3 spells CASSELGGTNEKLFF. The CDR3 nucleotides are TGTGCCAGCAGTGAATTGGGAGGAACTAATGAAAAACTGTTTTTT.

This clonotype was observed a few times. This chain links TRBV20-1 with TRBJ2-7; TRBD1 or TRBD2 may be the D gene (6 bases each). CDR1 is DFQATT, CDR2 SNEGSKA, per germline (reference sequence). The V end lost 5 bases, the J end lost 0 bases, and 20 bases lay between the germline ends. This CDR3 is built from 16 residues. The CDR3 loop reads CSAHPGGRANSYEQYF. The CDR3 region has the DNA TGCAGTGCTCACCCCGGGGGCAGGGCCAACTCCTACGAGCAGTACTTC.

This clonotype was seen a handful of times. V and J are TRBV20-1 and TRBJ2-1; TRBD2 matches 9 bases. Germline V CDR1 and CDR2: DFQATT, SNEGSKA (reference sequence). V dropped 7 bases and J dropped 2; count of bases not matched to a gene: 6. This CDR3 region has 14 residues. The CDR3 here is CSVSGGPPYNEQFF. The CDR3 DNA is TGCAGTGTCAGCGGGGGGCCCCCCTACAATGAGCAGTTCTTC.

This clonotype was counted only a few times. This chain connects TRBV2 to TRBJ1-2, with a tentative D call TRBD1 (5 bases). The germline V gene encodes CDR1 SNHLY and CDR2 FYNNEI. Trimming stripped 2 bases from V and 8 bases from J, with 12 bases between. The CDR3 contains 13 residues. The CDR3 bases are TGTGCCAGCAGTGAATTACAGGTGGGGGGCTACACCTTC. Amino acid sequence: CASSELQVGGYTF. The variable domain in full, completed from reference TRBV2 and TRBJ1-2, reads EPEVTQTPSHQVTQMGQEVILRCVPISNHLYFYWYRQILGQKVEFLVSFYNNEISEKSEIFDDQFSVERPDGSNFTLKIRSTKLEDSAMYFCASSELQVGGYTFGSGTRLTVV.

The chain uses TRBV4-1 and TRBJ2-7; unclear D gene. The V end was cut by 0 bases, the J end by 2 bases, with 8 bases between. This CDR3 spans 14 amino acids. Per germline, CDR1 MGHRA and CDR2 YSYEKL. Here the CDR3 DNA reads TGCGCCAGCAGCCAAGATCTGGGGACCTACGAGCAGTACTTC. Amino acids: CASSQDLGTYEQYF.

The chain links TRBV3-1 to TRBJ2-5, with D possibly matching TRBD2 (6 bases). Germline V gene lookup returns CDR1 LGHDT and CDR2 YNNKEL (reference sequence). The CDR3 extends over 15 amino acids. The V end lost 4 bases, the J end lost 10 bases, and 22 bases lay between the germline ends. The CDR3 reads CASSPKIGSGRDQYF. The CDR3 nucleotides are TGTGCCAGCAGCCCGAAGATCGGGAGCGGAAGAGACCAGTACTTC.

This clonotype was detected many times. V and J are TRBV6-1 and TRBJ1-2; D unresolved. Trimming removed 1 base at V and 0 bases at J, with 9 bases between. This CDR3 is 15 amino acids long. The germline gives CDR1 MNHNS, CDR2 SASEGT. The CDR3, as DNA: TGTGCCAGCAGTGAAGTCGGCCGTCCTAACTATGGCTACACCTTC. Its translation is CASSEVGRPNYGYTF.

Many counts were recorded for this clonotype. V usage is TRBV7-6 and J usage is TRBJ2-1; either TRBD1 or TRBD2 may supply D (5 bases each). CDR3 length equals 16 residues. V was shortened by 8 bases and J by 6 bases, with 23 bases between the two germline ends. Germline V gene lookup returns CDR1 SGHVS and CDR2 FNYEAQ. The CDR3 region has the DNA TGTGCCAGCCACCCGGGGCTAGTTCTATCGGCCAATGAGCAGTTCTTC. This encodes CASHPGLVLSANEQFF. The full variable domain, its missing parts supplied by reference TRBV7-6 and TRBJ2-1, is GAGVSQSPRYKVTKRGQDVALRCDPISGHVSLYWYRQALGQGPEFLTYFNYEAQQDKSGLPNDRFSAERPEGSISTLTIQRTEQRDSAMYRCASHPGLVLSANEQFFGPGTRLTVL.

This clonotype occurred many times. The V gene is TRBV20-1, the J gene TRBJ2-7; no definite D call. Trimming cost V 1 base and J 4 bases, with 5 bases left between them. The germline V gene encodes CDR1 DFQATT and CDR2 SNEGSKA (reference sequence). The CDR3 is 11 residues long. The CDR3 region has the DNA TGCAGTGCTAGAGGGGGTTACGAGCAGTACTTC. Translated, it gives CSARGGYEQYF.

There are many counts of this clonotype. The chain combines TRBV18 with TRBJ1-1; the match to TRBD1 covers 10 bases. The CDR3 is made up of 15 amino acids. V shed 2 bases and J 4 bases; nucleotides not matched to a gene: 4. Germline CDR1 reads KGHSH; CDR2 reads LQKENI. Here the CDR3 reads CASSPRTGGPTEAFF. Written as DNA, the CDR3 is TGTGCCAGCTCACCAAGGACAGGGGGTCCCACTGAAGCTTTCTTT.

This clonotype was counted only a few times. J is TRBJ2-2 and V is TRBV2; a weak D match, TRBD1 (5 bases). Trimming pared 8 bases from V and 1 base from J, leaving 23 bases between. This CDR3 has 18 amino acids. Germline CDR1 reads SNHLY; CDR2 reads FYNNEI. CDR3 residues: CASGEPYRQTWNTGELFF. Written as DNA, the CDR3 is TGTGCCAGCGGGGAACCTTATAGACAGACCTGGAACACCGGGGAGCTGTTTTTT.

This clonotype was picked up a small number of times. This rearrangement joins TRBV2 to TRBJ2-1, with TRBD2 matching over 9 bases. The CDR3 runs 15 residues. Losses at the gene ends were 5 bases for V and 5 bases for J; bases not matched to a gene: 7. The germline V gene has CDR1 SNHLY and CDR2 FYNNEI. As DNA, the CDR3 is TGTGCCAGCAGTCTACTAGCGGGTGCCCACAATGAGCAGTTCTTC. It yields the protein CASSLLAGAHNEQFF.

A remark on this clonotype: A much larger clone lies a single base off, so this may be a read error. The chain couples TRBV12-3 or TRBV12-4 to TRBJ2-1; 9 bases map to TRBD1. Trimming took 5 bases from V and 7 from J; bases not matched to a gene: 12. The CDR3 is made up of 16 amino acids. Here the CDR3 reads CASSPFQDRGGNEQFF. Here the CDR3 DNA reads TGTGCCAGCAGTCCGTTCCAGGACAGGGGTGGAAATGAGCAGTTCTTC.

The chain recombines TRBV20-1 with TRBJ1-5, with 7 positions matching TRBD1. V trimming: 0 bases; J trimming: 2 bases; junction bases outside the gene matches: 7. The germline gives CDR1 DFQATT, CDR2 SNEGSKA (reference sequence). The CDR3 loop spans 16 amino acids. The CDR3 here is CSARDDSGTGNQPQHF. The CDR3 DNA reads as TGCAGTGCTAGAGACGATTCCGGGACAGGCAATCAGCCCCAGCATTTT.

The gene calls are TRBV6-2 or TRBV6-3 and TRBJ2-7; 8 bases align to TRBD1. The CDR3 is 15 residues long. Germline CDR1 is MNHEY and CDR2 is SVGEGT. The J segment lost 1 base and the V segment lost 0 bases, leaving 2 bases of the junction unmatched. CDR3 region: CASSYSGQGSYEQYF. CDR3 sequence (DNA): TGTGCCAGCAGTTACTCCGGACAGGGATCCTACGAGCAGTACTTC.

This clonotype was observed at least ten times. This sequence joins TRBV6-5 and TRBJ1-1; D gene unclear. Per germline, CDR1 MNHEY and CDR2 SVGAGI. The length of the CDR3 is 14 residues. V was cut by 0 bases and J by 1 base, with 6 bases left in between. The CDR3, as DNA: TGTGCCAGCAGTTACTCCGACCAGAACACTGAAGCTTTCTTT. It translates to CASSYSDQNTEAFF.

In this sample, this clonotype turned up a few times. The CDR3 DNA is TGTGCCAGCAGTCCGACAGGGGGTAATTCACCCCTCCACTTT. Translated: CASSPTGGNSPLHF. V gene TRBV12-3 or TRBV12-4 combines with J gene TRBJ1-6; 9 nucleotides line up with TRBD1. The CDR3 has 14 amino acids. V was pared by 5 bases and J by 6 bases, with 2 bases of the junction left unmatched.

This clonotype was counted ten times or more. The chain links TRBV7-9 to TRBJ2-4, with D perhaps matching TRBD2 (6 bases). The CDR3 has 16 amino acids. CDR1 is SEHNR and CDR2 is FQNEAQ in the germline V gene (reference sequence). With 2 bases removed from V and 5 bases from J, the gap between germline ends came to 16 bases. The CDR3 DNA reads as TGTGCCAGCAGCTTAAACGGGGGAGAGCGCCAAAACATTCAGTACTTC. As protein: CASSLNGGERQNIQYF.

This clonotype showed up just a few times. The gene calls are TRBV20-1 and TRBJ2-1; D is unclear. CDR3 length: 15 amino acids. Germline V gives CDR1 DFQATT, CDR2 SNEGSKA (reference sequence). V lost 0 bases to trimming and J lost 0 bases, with 9 bases between them. The CDR3 loop is CSARESTGSYNEQFF. The CDR3 DNA reads as TGCAGTGCTAGAGAATCAACGGGCTCCTACAATGAGCAGTTCTTC.

This clonotype has more than one count but fewer than ten. This rearrangement joins TRBV10-3 to TRBJ2-7; D is unresolved. CDR1 and CDR2 from the germline V gene are ENHRY and SYGVKD. The CDR3 is 13 residues long. V dropped 8 bases and J dropped 0 bases, with 11 bases sitting between them. The CDR3, as DNA: TGTGCCATCGGAGACCAATACTCCTACGAGCAGTACTTC. Translation gives CAIGDQYSYEQYF.

There are many counts of this clonotype. The chain couples TRBV4-1 to TRBJ2-1, with 8 bases lining up with TRBD2. V shed 4 bases and J 9 bases; nucleotides not matched to a gene: 5. CDR1 is MGHRA and CDR2 is YSYEKL in the germline V gene. The CDR3 is made up of 13 amino acids. The CDR3 loop is CASSLGTRIEQFF. The CDR3 nucleotides are TGCGCCAGCAGCCTCGGGACTAGAATTGAGCAGTTCTTC.

The sample holds many counts of this clonotype. The genes are TRBV10-1 and TRBJ1-5; D gene unclear. V was clipped by 2 bases and J by 7 bases, with 9 bases between them. The CDR3 is 13 residues long. The V gene's germline CDR1 is WNHNN and CDR2 SYGVQD (reference sequence). CDR3 in amino acids: CASSEGIGQPQHF. The CDR3 coding sequence is TGCGCCAGCAGTGAGGGGATCGGACAGCCCCAGCATTTT.

This clonotype appeared a few times. The V gene is TRBV15, the J gene TRBJ1-1; tentatively, D is TRBD1 (6 bases). The V end lost 8 bases, the J end lost 1 base, and 20 bases lay between the germline ends. The germline V gene has CDR1 LNHNV and CDR2 YYDKDF (reference sequence). The CDR3 is 16 residues long. DNA for the CDR3: TGTGCCACCGAAAAAGGACAGCTTGTGGGGAACACTGAAGCTTTCTTT. This codes for CATEKGQLVGNTEAFF.

The chain has TRBV12-3 or TRBV12-4 and TRBJ2-1; 9 bases line up with TRBD2. J gave up 4 bases and V 6 bases, and 4 bases lay outside the gene matches. This CDR3 has 14 amino acids. The CDR3 bases are TGTGCCAGCAGGCTAGCGGGGCCGTACAATGAGCAGTTCTTC. Translation: CASRLAGPYNEQFF.